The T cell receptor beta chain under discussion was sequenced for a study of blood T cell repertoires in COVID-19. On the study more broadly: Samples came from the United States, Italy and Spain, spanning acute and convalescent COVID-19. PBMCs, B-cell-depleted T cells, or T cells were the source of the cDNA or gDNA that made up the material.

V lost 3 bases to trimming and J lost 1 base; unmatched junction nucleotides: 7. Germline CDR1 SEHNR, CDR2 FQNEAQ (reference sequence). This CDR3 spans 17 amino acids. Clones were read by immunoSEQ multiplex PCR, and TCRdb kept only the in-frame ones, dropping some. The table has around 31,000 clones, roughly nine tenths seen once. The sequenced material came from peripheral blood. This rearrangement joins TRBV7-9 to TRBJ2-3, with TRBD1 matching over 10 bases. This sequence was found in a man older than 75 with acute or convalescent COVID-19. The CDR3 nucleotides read TGTGCCAGCAGCTTCCTCCCCGGACAGGGGGGCACAGATACGCAGTATTTT. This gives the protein CASSFLPGQGGTDTQYF. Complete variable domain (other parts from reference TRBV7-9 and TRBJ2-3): DTGVSQNPRHKITKRGQNVTFRCDPISEHNRLYWYRQTLGQGPEFLTYFQNEAQLEKSRLLSDRFSAERPKGSFSTLEIQRTEQGDSAMYLCASSFLPGQGGTDTQYFGPGTRLTVL.